A single sample gave rise to the 21 T cell receptor beta chains below, sequenced in a study of T cell responses to AZD1222 COVID-19 vaccine. The protocol was immunoSEQ multiplex PCR, while the TCRdb copy is restricted to in-frame clones and leaves out a portion. The sample contains roughly 120,000 clones, roughly nine tenths of which appear only once. The material sequenced was peripheral blood, taken on day 0 of AZD1222 vaccination. The receptors shown here come from an adult in good health.

The gene calls are TRBV3-1 (or the pseudogene TRBV3-2) and TRBJ1-2, with D tentatively TRBD1 (6 bases). The germline V gene has CDR1 LGHDT and CDR2 YNNKEL (reference sequence). CDR3 length: 16 residues. Deletions cut 6 bases from V and 3 bases from J, with 20 bases between. The CDR3 nucleotides are TGTGCCAGCAGGGATGGGGAGGGGGGAACCTACTATGGCTACACCTTC. Translation gives CASRDGEGGTYYGYTF.

This CDR3 reads CASSLEQGAMYGYTF. Written as DNA, the CDR3 is TGTGCCAGCAGCTTAGAACAGGGGGCGATGTATGGCTACACCTTC. The rearrangement joins TRBV7-6 to TRBJ1-2; 9 bases fit TRBD1. Germline V gives CDR1 SGHVS, CDR2 FNYEAQ. The V gene end was trimmed by 1 base and the J gene end by 5 bases; junction bases not matched to a gene: 5. This CDR3 has 15 residues.

This chain joins TRBV2 and TRBJ2-3; 9 nucleotides line up with TRBD2. V lost 7 bases to trimming and J lost 5 bases; unmatched junction nucleotides: 4. In germline, CDR1 is SNHLY, CDR2 FYNNEI. CDR3 length equals 13 residues. The CDR3 reads CASNEREVDTQYF. In DNA, the CDR3 is TGTGCCAGCAACGAGCGGGAGGTAGATACGCAGTATTTT.

The rearrangement joins TRBV5-1 to TRBJ2-7, with 9 bases matching TRBD1. CDR1 SGHRS and CDR2 YFSETQ come from the germline V gene. The CDR3 loop spans 15 amino acids. With V trimmed by 2 bases and J by 2 bases, 5 bases remained unmatched. The CDR3: CASSLGDRVAYEQYF. The CDR3 nucleotides read TGCGCCAGCAGCTTAGGGGACAGGGTTGCCTACGAGCAGTACTTC.

This clone was observed a single time. The chain links TRBV28 to TRBJ1-1; maybe TRBD1 (6 bases). The germline gives CDR1 MDHEN, CDR2 SYDVKM. There are 15 residues in the CDR3. V was shortened by 1 base and J by 6 bases, with 15 bases between the two germline ends. CDR3 sequence (DNA): TGTGCCAGCAGTTTATTTGGGGGGCAAAGGTCTGAAGCTTTCTTT. This sequence encodes CASSLFGGQRSEAFF.

The chain employs TRBV10-3 and TRBJ2-2; TRBD2 agrees at 12 bases. Germline loops: CDR1 ENHRY, CDR2 SYGVKD. The CDR3 is 15 amino acids. With 6 bases clipped from V and 5 bases from J, the junction kept 4 bases outside the gene matches. As DNA, the CDR3 is TGTGCCATCAGCAATCTAGCGGGAGGGACCGGGGAGCTGTTTTTT. Translated: CAISNLAGGTGELFF.

This clone was observed a handful of times. The V and J genes are TRBV30 and TRBJ1-4, with D perhaps TRBD1 (5 bases). The CDR3 contains 13 residues. Germline loops: CDR1 GTSNPN, CDR2 SVGIG (reference sequence). The V end lost 1 base, the J end lost 2 bases, and 5 bases lay between the germline ends. For the CDR3, the DNA is TGTGCCTGGAGTGGACAGACTAATGAAAAACTGTTTTTT. It translates to CAWSGQTNEKLFF.

The genes are TRBV27 and TRBJ2-5; D could derive from TRBD1 or TRBD2 (5 bases each). The V gene lost 5 bases and the J gene lost 0 bases, with 13 bases spanning the gap. Germline V gene data show CDR1 as MNHEY and CDR2 as SMNVEV (reference sequence). The CDR3 is 15 residues long. The CDR3 sequence: CASSPLGVNQETQYF. The CDR3 DNA is TGTGCCAGCAGTCCCCTGGGGGTTAACCAAGAGACCCAGTACTTC.

The genes are TRBV7-2 and TRBJ1-2; D may be TRBD1 (5 bases). Between the trimmed V and J ends, which lost 8 bases and 5 bases, there was a span of 18 bases. Per the germline V gene, CDR1 is SGHTA and CDR2 is FQGNSA. The CDR3 length is 14 residues. CDR3 nucleotides: TGTGCCAGCCGACTCCCGGGGGGTATATATGGCTACACCTTC. This encodes CASRLPGGIYGYTF.

The rearrangement joins TRBV4-1 to TRBJ2-7; weak D call: TRBD2 (7 bases). The V gene lost 4 bases and the J gene lost 5 bases, with 18 bases spanning the gap. The CDR3 is 15 amino acids. CDR1 and CDR2 from the germline V gene are MGHRA and YSYEKL. The CDR3 coding sequence is TGCGCCAGCAGCCTAGAGGGCAGGGGAGGGAACGAGCAGTACTTC. This sequence encodes CASSLEGRGGNEQYF.

V and J are TRBV5-1 and TRBJ2-7; D is possibly TRBD2 (6 bases). This CDR3 spans 13 amino acids. Trimming took 4 bases from V and 4 from J, leaving 12 bases between them. Per germline, CDR1 SGHRS and CDR2 YFSETQ. The CDR3 spells CASSAVAGYEQYF. The DNA of the CDR3 is TGCGCCAGCAGCGCCGTTGCGGGGTACGAGCAGTACTTC.

This clone was counted between two and nine times. The V call is TRBV5-1, the J call TRBJ2-3, with 9 bases identical to TRBD1. The CDR3 spans 15 residues. The germline CDR1 and CDR2 sequences are SGHRS and YFSETQ. J gave up 5 bases and V 4 bases, and 8 bases lay outside the gene matches. CDR3 DNA: TGCGCCAGCAGCCCGCAAACAGGGGGCGTAGATACGCAGTATTTT. It codes for CASSPQTGGVDTQYF.

V gene TRBV25-1 combines with J gene TRBJ2-1; tentatively, D is TRBD1 or TRBD2 (5 bases each). Germline values: CDR1 MGHDK, CDR2 SYGVNS. This CDR3 comprises 13 residues. Trimming removed 7 bases from V and 12 bases from J, with 19 bases in between. Here the CDR3 reads CASTQGEGLPQFF. The CDR3 region has the DNA TGTGCCAGCACCCAGGGTGAGGGCTTACCGCAGTTCTTC.

V usage is TRBV9 and J usage is TRBJ2-1; no clear D gene. Trimming took 0 bases from V and 4 from J, leaving 8 bases between them. Germline V gene lookup returns CDR1 SGDLS and CDR2 YYNGEE. CDR3 size: 14 residues. DNA for the CDR3: TGTGCCAGCAGCGTAGAGGTTGGATACAATGAGCAGTTCTTC. Protein sequence: CASSVEVGYNEQFF.

A note on this clone: A much larger clone lies one base from this, so it may be a read error. The chain employs TRBV7-9 and TRBJ1-1; maybe TRBD1 (5 bases). This CDR3 contains 13 residues. Germline V gene data show CDR1 as SEHNR and CDR2 as FQNEAQ (reference sequence). V lost 5 bases, J lost 0 bases, and 7 bases lay in between. CDR3 region: CASSRQLNTEAFF. The CDR3 nucleotides read TGTGCCAGCAGCCGACAGTTGAACACTGAAGCTTTCTTT.

This rearrangement joins TRBV6-2 or TRBV6-3 to TRBJ2-5; D remains unclear. V lost 0 bases, J lost 4 bases, and 9 bases lay in between. The CDR3 covers 14 residues. Per germline, CDR1 MNHEY and CDR2 SVGEGT. CDR3 in DNA: TGTGCCAGCAGTTACTCTAACCTGGTAGAGACCCAGTACTTC. Translation gives CASSYSNLVETQYF.

This clone was detected only a few times. The CDR3: CASSLYLAGPNYGYTF. CDR3 nucleotide sequence: TGTGCCAGCAGCTTATATCTAGCAGGGCCTAACTATGGCTACACCTTC. This chain joins TRBV7-9 and TRBJ1-2; maybe TRBD1 (5 bases). V lost 2 bases, J lost 0 bases, and 13 bases lay in between. The CDR3 has 16 amino acids. Germline V CDR1 and CDR2: SEHNR, FQNEAQ (reference sequence). Combining the CDR3 with reference TRBV7-9 and TRBJ1-2 gives the whole variable domain DTGVSQNPRHKITKRGQNVTFRCDPISEHNRLYWYRQTLGQGPEFLTYFQNEAQLEKSRLLSDRFSAERPKGSFSTLEIQRTEQGDSAMYLCASSLYLAGPNYGYTFGSGTRLTVV.

V gene TRBV9 combines with J gene TRBJ1-4, with D perhaps TRBD1 (5 bases). The V end was cut by 6 bases, the J end by 8 bases, with 17 bases between. The CDR3 is made up of 14 amino acids. In germline, CDR1 is SGDLS, CDR2 YYNGEE. The DNA for the CDR3 is TGTGCCAGCACCTCCGGGGCGGCGGGGGAAAAACTGTTTTTT. Translated, it gives CASTSGAAGEKLFF.

This clone has only a few counts. The chain employs TRBV11-3 and TRBJ1-3, with D perhaps TRBD1 (5 bases). Per the germline V gene, CDR1 is SGHNT and CDR2 is YENEEA. The V end lost 5 bases, the J end lost 2 bases, and 13 bases lay between the germline ends. The length of the CDR3 is 15 residues. CDR3 residues: CASSPGGEPGNTIYF. The CDR3, as DNA: TGTGCCAGCAGCCCTGGGGGAGAACCTGGAAACACCATATATTTT.

This clone has a handful of counts. J is TRBJ1-1 and V is TRBV5-4; TRBD1 is a possible D gene (6 bases). Germline V gives CDR1 SGHNT, CDR2 YYREEE (reference sequence). CDR3 length equals 14 residues. Trimming left V 1 base short and J 0 bases short, with 7 bases between. The CDR3 DNA sequence: TGTGCCAGCAGCTTGAAGGGGGTGAACACTGAAGCTTTCTTT. Residues: CASSLKGVNTEAFF.

The chain couples TRBV28 to TRBJ1-2; D is perhaps TRBD1 (5 bases). The CDR3 is made up of 13 amino acids. Trimming took 7 bases from V and 7 from J, leaving 16 bases between them. The germline CDR1 and CDR2 sequences are MDHEN and SYDVKM. The CDR3 protein is CASITSRDAGYTF. The CDR3 region has the DNA TGTGCCAGCATCACTTCTCGGGACGCTGGCTACACCTTC.